These 23 T cell receptor beta chains originate from one sample sequenced in a study of OX40 agonist ivuxolimab in advanced cancers. Assay: immunoSEQ multiplex PCR; the TCRdb copy retains only in-frame clones and omits some. The table has some 97,000 clones, 90% seen once. The starting material was CD4+ or CD8+ T cells sorted from blood, obtained in a trial of the OX40 agonist ivuxolimab. The receptors shown here come from an adult with an advanced solid tumor such as melanoma, head and neck, liver or kidney cancer.

This clone occurred once. The V call is TRBV6-1, the J call TRBJ2-7; D may match TRBD1 or TRBD2 (5 bases each). The CDR3 length is 14 residues. Trimming took off 6 bases at V and 2 bases at J, with 14 bases between the two ends. CDR1 and CDR2 from the germline V gene are MNHNS and SASEGT. CDR3 coding DNA: TGTGCCAGCAGCTTGGACGGGGCCACCTACGAGCAGTACTTC. It translates to CASSLDGATYEQYF.

This clone was found once. The chain is built from TRBV29-1 and TRBJ2-5; D not resolved. There are 10 residues in the CDR3. Germline loops: CDR1 SQVTM, CDR2 ANQGSEA. As DNA, the CDR3 is TGCAGTCCGTCCTCAGAGACCCAGTACTTC. Translating gives CSPSSETQYF.

The CDR3 region is CASSFGQSSYNEQFF. The CDR3 nucleotides are TGTGCCAGCAGCTTTGGACAGAGCTCCTACAATGAGCAGTTCTTC. This chain joins TRBV7-2 and TRBJ2-1, with D maybe TRBD1 (6 bases). This CDR3 is 15 amino acids long. Trimming took 3 bases from V and 0 from J, leaving 9 bases between them. Germline V gives CDR1 SGHTA, CDR2 FQGNSA.

In DNA, the CDR3 is TGCGCCAGCAGAACCAGTGGAGGACCTCTGTCCTACAATGAGCAGTTCTTC. This sequence encodes CASRTSGGPLSYNEQFF. The chain is built from TRBV5-1 and TRBJ2-1; possible D gene TRBD2, 5 bases. The CDR3 consists of 17 residues. From germline, CDR1 is SGHRS and CDR2 YFSETQ. V was shortened by 5 bases and J by 1 base, with 19 bases between the two germline ends.

The chain joins TRBV4-3 to TRBJ2-5, with TRBD1 as a possible D gene (6 bases). The CDR3 is 14 amino acids. CDR1 is LGHNA, CDR2 YSLEER, per germline. V was pared by 1 base and J by 2 bases, with 8 bases between. CDR3 nucleotides: TGCGCCAGCAGCCAAGGCGGACAGCAAGAGACCCAGTACTTC. Residues: CASSQGGQQETQYF.

V is TRBV2 and J is TRBJ2-1; D gene ambiguous. V was clipped by 10 bases and J by 6 bases, with 19 bases between them. The CDR3 runs 14 residues. Germline-derived CDR1 and CDR2 are SNHLY and FYNNEI. This chain's CDR3 is CATKTSAQSNEQFF. The CDR3 nucleotides read TGTGCCACCAAGACCAGTGCTCAGAGCAATGAGCAGTTCTTC.

The rearrangement uses TRBV30 and TRBJ2-3; TRBD2 matches 7 bases. The CDR3 is 13 amino acids. Germline CDR1 GTSNPN, CDR2 SVGIG (reference sequence). V lost 1 base, J lost 4 bases, and 2 bases stayed unmatched. This CDR3 reads CAWSGLAADTQYF. CDR3 sequence (DNA): TGTGCCTGGAGTGGCCTAGCGGCAGATACGCAGTATTTT.

The chain is built from TRBV28 and TRBJ2-1; 11 positions agree with TRBD1. CDR3 length equals 15 residues. V shed 3 bases, J shed 6 bases, and the junction held 4 bases outside the gene matches. Germline assignment: CDR1 MDHEN and CDR2 SYDVKM. CDR3 amino acids: CASSFADRGPNEQFF. The CDR3 coding sequence is TGTGCCAGCAGTTTTGCGGACAGGGGGCCCAATGAGCAGTTCTTC. The full variable domain, with the rest looked up from reference TRBV28 and TRBJ2-1, is DVKVTQSSRYLVKRTGEKVFLECVQDMDHENMFWYRQDPGLGLRLIYFSYDVKMKEKGDIPEGYSVSREKKERFSLILESASTNQTSMYLCASSFADRGPNEQFFGPGTRLTVL.

This clone was seen a handful of times. The V and J genes are TRBV27 and TRBJ2-7; 11 nucleotides line up with TRBD2. This CDR3 comprises 14 residues. In germline, CDR1 is MNHEY, CDR2 SMNVEV (reference sequence). V dropped 3 bases and J dropped 4; count of bases not matched to a gene: 2. Written as DNA, the CDR3 is TGTGCCAGCAGTTTTAGCGGGAGGGCATACGAGCAGTACTTC. Its protein is CASSFSGRAYEQYF.

J is TRBJ1-2 and V is TRBV6-5; D is uncertain. This CDR3 has 13 residues. The V end lost 8 bases, the J end lost 2 bases, and 12 bases lay between the germline ends. In germline, CDR1 is MNHEY, CDR2 SVGAGI. The CDR3 sequence: CASRKGINYGYTF. The CDR3 region has the DNA TGTGCCAGCCGCAAAGGGATAAACTATGGCTACACCTTC.

J is TRBJ1-5 and V is TRBV19; TRBD1 agrees at 8 bases. V dropped 6 bases and J dropped 6; count of bases not matched to a gene: 4. The CDR3 extends over 13 amino acids. Germline-derived CDR1 and CDR2 are LNHDA and SQIVND (reference sequence). The CDR3 DNA follows: TGTGCCAGTAGACAGGGGGGGTTTCAGCCCCAGCATTTT. It is translated as CASRQGGFQPQHF.

The rearrangement uses TRBV6-6 and TRBJ2-3; D remains unclear. This CDR3 spans 15 amino acids. The germline CDR1 and CDR2 sequences are MNHNY and SVGAGI (reference sequence). The ends were cut back, 6 bases at V and 0 bases at J, with 13 bases in the middle. The CDR3 here is CASSLPESSTDTQYF. The CDR3 region has the DNA TGTGCCAGCAGCCTCCCTGAGAGTAGCACAGATACGCAGTATTTT.

The CDR3 DNA reads as TGTGCCAGCAGCTTAGGCAGGTCCTACGAGCAGTACTTC. Translated: CASSLGRSYEQYF. The rearrangement joins TRBV7-2 to TRBJ2-7; no definite D call. This CDR3 comprises 13 residues. The germline V gene encodes CDR1 SGHTA and CDR2 FQGNSA. V was trimmed by 1 base and J by 1 base, leaving 5 bases between them. The full variable domain, completed using reference TRBV7-2 and TRBJ2-7, is GAGVSQSPSNKVTEKGKDVELRCDPISGHTALYWYRQSLGQGLEFLIYFQGNSAPDKSGLPSDRFSAERTGGSVSTLTIQRTQQEDSAVYLCASSLGRSYEQYFGPGTRLTVT.

This sequence joins TRBV5-1 and TRBJ1-5; no clear D. Deletions cut 4 bases from V and 3 bases from J, with 8 bases between. The CDR3 is made up of 13 amino acids. Germline CDR1 and CDR2: SGHRS and YFSETQ. The CDR3 DNA sequence: TGCGCCAGCAGCCCCGAAGTCAATCAGCCCCAGCATTTT. Translation gives CASSPEVNQPQHF.

This chain joins TRBV7-2 and TRBJ2-7; D is uncertain. V dropped 1 base and J dropped 7 bases, with 11 bases sitting between them. This CDR3 has 13 residues. Germline V gene lookup returns CDR1 SGHTA and CDR2 FQGNSA. The CDR3 spells CASSLVVAGEQYF. The CDR3 bases are TGTGCCAGCAGCTTAGTGGTGGCTGGGGAGCAGTACTTC.

The gene calls are TRBV4-1 and TRBJ2-7; 8 positions match TRBD2. The CDR3 is 15 amino acids. Germline-derived CDR1 and CDR2 are MGHRA and YSYEKL. With 5 bases clipped from V and 4 bases from J, the junction kept 10 bases outside the gene matches. The CDR3 nucleotides read TGCGCCAGCAGCTCGACTAGCGAGGCCCTTTACGAGCAGTACTTC. The encoded protein is CASSSTSEALYEQYF.

The table lists this clone with a few counts. The chain couples TRBV5-4 to TRBJ2-2; D is possibly TRBD1 or TRBD2 (5 bases each). V was trimmed by 4 bases and J by 7 bases, leaving 20 bases between them. Per germline, CDR1 SGHNT and CDR2 YYREEE (reference sequence). The CDR3 is made up of 16 amino acids. The CDR3 DNA sequence: TGTGCCAGCAGCACGGACAATAGCGCGCGGCGCGGGGAGCTGTTTTTT. The encoded protein is CASSTDNSARRGELFF.

The chain combines TRBV28 with TRBJ2-3; tentative D call: TRBD2 (5 bases). CDR1 is MDHEN and CDR2 is SYDVKM in the germline V gene. CDR3 length: 14 amino acids. V was cut by 2 bases and J by 4 bases, with 10 bases left in between. The CDR3 DNA is TGTGCCAGCAGTTTAAGGCTAGCTTCAGATACGCAGTATTTT. This gives the protein CASSLRLASDTQYF.

This sequence joins TRBV19 and TRBJ2-1; D gene unclear. V was cut by 3 bases and J by 3 bases, with 9 bases left in between. CDR3 size: 14 residues. The germline CDR1 and CDR2 sequences are LNHDA and SQIVND (reference sequence). The DNA of the CDR3 is TGTGCCAGTAGTATTAGGTTGCGCTACAATGAGCAGTTCTTC. It codes for CASSIRLRYNEQFF.

The count of this clone is one. The gene calls are TRBV27 and TRBJ1-6; perhaps TRBD1 as D (6 bases). CDR3 length equals 15 residues. The V gene's germline CDR1 is MNHEY and CDR2 SMNVEV (reference sequence). The V gene lost 2 bases and the J gene lost 6 bases, with 11 bases spanning the gap. CDR3 sequence: CASSLSGQINSPLHF. CDR3 bases: TGTGCCAGCAGTTTAAGTGGACAGATTAATTCACCCCTCCACTTT.

This CDR3 reads CASTHFRDSPYEQYF. The CDR3 DNA is TGTGCCAGCACCCATTTCCGGGATTCCCCCTACGAGCAGTACTTC. The gene calls are TRBV7-9 and TRBJ2-7, with a possible D match to TRBD2 (5 bases). The germline V gene has CDR1 SEHNR and CDR2 FQNEAQ (reference sequence). Trimming removed 7 bases at V and 2 bases at J, with 18 bases between. CDR3 length equals 15 residues.

This chain connects TRBV28 to TRBJ2-5; a weak D match, TRBD2 (6 bases). The length of the CDR3 is 15 residues. The V gene lost 2 bases and the J gene lost 5 bases, with 15 bases spanning the gap. Germline CDR1 reads MDHEN; CDR2 reads SYDVKM. The CDR3 protein is CASSLMGGLGETQYF. CDR3 sequence (DNA): TGTGCCAGCAGTTTAATGGGGGGTTTAGGGGAGACCCAGTACTTC.

V gene TRBV5-1 combines with J gene TRBJ1-1, with D possibly TRBD1 on 6 matching bases. V dropped 2 bases and J dropped 5 bases, with 13 bases sitting between them. This CDR3 has 14 residues. Germline CDR1 and CDR2: SGHRS and YFSETQ. CDR3 sequence (DNA): TGCGCCAGCAGCTTTGGGGGCGAGGGTACTGAAGCTTTCTTT. This codes for CASSFGGEGTEAFF.